This passage covers 24 T cell receptor beta chains from one sample sequenced in a study of cytomegalovirus exposure and HLA in healthy donors. Vbeta (60) and Jbeta (13) primers were used in the PCR. TCRdb's table, derived via immunoSEQ multiplex PCR, lists solely in-frame clones and lacks some. The sample gives under 100,000 clones, 62% of which show up once; approximately 5% is in the top ten. The sample was PBMCs. Receptors were obtained from a woman aged 30 to 39 in good health and CMV-seropositive.

The gene calls are TRBV6-5 and TRBJ1-1; possibly TRBD1 for D (6 bases). Trimming removed 3 bases from V and 4 bases from J, with 15 bases in between. CDR1 MNHEY and CDR2 SVGAGI come from the germline V gene. The CDR3 has 15 residues. CDR3 amino acids: CASSYRSRGSTEAFF. The CDR3 nucleotides read TGTGCCAGCAGTTATAGGAGCAGGGGAAGCACTGAAGCTTTCTTT.

The rearrangement joins TRBV14 to TRBJ2-1, with D tentatively TRBD2 (7 bases). There are 16 residues in the CDR3. Deletions cut 0 bases from V and 2 bases from J, with 11 bases between. The germline gives CDR1 SGHDN, CDR2 FVKESK. As DNA, the CDR3 is TGTGCCAGCAGCCAAGATCCGGGGGGCGCCTACAATGAGCAGTTCTTC. Translating it yields CASSQDPGGAYNEQFF.

The chain is built from TRBV28 and TRBJ2-1; 9 nucleotides match TRBD1. This CDR3 has 17 residues. Trimming took 5 bases from V and 6 from J; bases not matched to a gene: 14. The germline V gene has CDR1 MDHEN and CDR2 SYDVKM. CDR3 in DNA: TGTGCCAGCAGTCTCGGACAGGGGATGTTTGGGCGCAATGAGCAGTTCTTC. This sequence encodes CASSLGQGMFGRNEQFF.

The chain links TRBV5-6 to TRBJ2-1; no firm D call. Trimming took off 4 bases at V and 5 bases at J, with 13 bases between the two ends. There are 14 residues in the CDR3. Per the germline V gene, CDR1 is SGHDT and CDR2 is YYEEEE. CDR3 sequence: CASSPRYANNEQFF. CDR3 DNA sequence: TGTGCCAGCAGCCCCCGGTACGCCAACAATGAGCAGTTCTTC.

This chain connects TRBV9 to TRBJ1-1, with D tentatively TRBD1 (6 bases). Germline V gene data show CDR1 as SGDLS and CDR2 as YYNGEE. The V end lost 4 bases, the J end lost 11 bases, and 18 bases lay between the germline ends. The CDR3 is 13 residues long. CDR3 in DNA: TGTGCCAGCAGCCCGGGGGGGGCAGGGAGCGCTTTCTTT. Residues: CASSPGGAGSAFF.

V is TRBV5-4 and J is TRBJ2-7; a weak D match, TRBD1 (5 bases). The germline V and J ends were trimmed by 0 bases and 3 bases, with 16 bases remaining between them. Germline V CDR1 and CDR2: SGHNT, YYREEE (reference sequence). This CDR3 comprises 16 residues. The CDR3 loop is CASSLAGGAPYYEQYF. The CDR3 nucleotides read TGTGCCAGCAGCTTGGCCGGTGGGGCCCCCTACTACGAGCAGTACTTC.

This clone was counted a few times. The identical CDR3 is also encoded by other nucleotide sequences in the sample. The CDR3 region has the DNA TGTGCCAGCAGCGACAGGGCAAGACAGGGCGACACTGAAGCTTTCTTT. Amino acids: CASSDRARQGDTEAFF. The J gene is TRBJ1-1, the V gene TRBV7-9; TRBD1 aligns across 7 bases. Germline CDR1 is SEHNR and CDR2 is FQNEAQ (reference sequence). The CDR3 is 16 residues long. Losses at the gene ends were 5 bases for V and 3 bases for J; bases not matched to a gene: 12. Drawing the rest from reference TRBV7-9 and TRBJ1-1, the complete variable domain is DTGVSQNPRHKITKRGQNVTFRCDPISEHNRLYWYRQTLGQGPEFLTYFQNEAQLEKSRLLSDRFSAERPKGSFSTLEIQRTEQGDSAMYLCASSDRARQGDTEAFFGQGTRLTVV.

The chain combines TRBV5-1 with TRBJ1-2; D not resolved. The CDR3 is 13 residues long. V lost 4 bases and J 3 bases, leaving 10 bases between the germline ends. Germline CDR1 SGHRS, CDR2 YFSETQ. CDR3 nucleotides: TGCGCCAGCAGCCCGAGGGCGGACTATGGCTACACCTTC. This translates into CASSPRADYGYTF.

The chain has TRBV28 and TRBJ1-3; D uncertain. The ends were cut back, 6 bases at V and 0 bases at J, with 9 bases in the middle. This CDR3 contains 14 residues. Germline CDR1 is MDHEN and CDR2 is SYDVKM. The CDR3, as DNA: TGTGCCAGCAGAGGCTGGAGCTCTGGAAACACCATATATTTT. Its protein is CASRGWSSGNTIYF.

Written as DNA, the CDR3 is TGTGCCAGCAGCTTAACGGACTATGGCTACACCTTC. This sequence encodes CASSLTDYGYTF. The genes are TRBV7-8 and TRBJ1-2; D is uncertain. The CDR3 is 12 amino acids. V lost 2 bases and J 3 bases, leaving 4 bases between the germline ends. Germline CDR1 is SGHVS and CDR2 is FQNEAQ.

In its sample, this clone was seen once. The V and J genes are TRBV11-3 and TRBJ2-2, with D maybe TRBD2 (6 bases). Germline V lookup: CDR1 SGHNT, CDR2 YENEEA. V was trimmed by 3 bases and J by 5 bases, leaving 13 bases between them. The length of the CDR3 is 15 residues. This CDR3 reads CASSFRGGFTGELFF. The CDR3 DNA reads TGTGCCAGCAGCTTCCGTGGGGGGTTTACCGGGGAGCTGTTTTTT.

This clone has more than one count but fewer than ten. V is TRBV7-9 and J is TRBJ2-2, with a weak D call TRBD1 (6 bases). Germline assignment: CDR1 SEHNR and CDR2 FQNEAQ (reference sequence). This CDR3 has 15 amino acids. V was shortened by 3 bases and J by 5 bases, with 13 bases between the two germline ends. This CDR3 reads CASSLASGETGELFF. CDR3 DNA: TGTGCCAGCAGCTTGGCTTCAGGGGAAACCGGGGAGCTGTTTTTT. The complete variable domain, with remaining parts taken from reference TRBV7-9 and TRBJ2-2, reads DTGVSQNPRHKITKRGQNVTFRCDPISEHNRLYWYRQTLGQGPEFLTYFQNEAQLEKSRLLSDRFSAERPKGSFSTLEIQRTEQGDSAMYLCASSLASGETGELFFGEGSRLTVL.

This clone was seen once. The rearrangement joins TRBV27 to TRBJ1-4; D perhaps matches TRBD1 (6 bases). The CDR3 covers 16 residues. V was shortened by 6 bases and J by 5 bases, with 19 bases between the two germline ends. The germline CDR1 and CDR2 sequences are MNHEY and SMNVEV (reference sequence). The CDR3 is CASSLRRGTRNEKLFF. CDR3 DNA sequence: TGTGCCAGCAGCCTCCGGCGGGGGACAAGAAATGAAAAACTGTTTTTT.

The genes are TRBV28 and TRBJ1-1; tentative D call: TRBD1 (5 bases). In germline, CDR1 is MDHEN, CDR2 SYDVKM. Trimming shortened V by 9 bases and J by 4 bases, and 15 bases separated the two germline ends. This CDR3 is 13 amino acids long. CDR3 sequence: CASGGGVGTEAFF. The CDR3 DNA reads as TGTGCCAGTGGAGGAGGGGTGGGCACTGAAGCTTTCTTT.

The chain carries TRBV6-1 and TRBJ2-7; 12 nucleotides match TRBD1. J was trimmed by 5 bases and V by 10 bases; bases with no gene match: 3. Germline values: CDR1 MNHNS, CDR2 SASEGT. The CDR3 runs to 12 residues. CDR3 DNA: TGTGCCACGGGACAGGGGGCAAACGAGCAGTACTTC. Translating gives CATGQGANEQYF.

The rearrangement links TRBV6-1 to TRBJ2-1; D uncertain. Between the trimmed V and J ends, which lost 7 bases and 8 bases, there was a span of 18 bases. The CDR3 has 14 residues. Germline-derived CDR1 and CDR2 are MNHNS and SASEGT. The CDR3 DNA is TGTGCCAGCAAGCCAGCTTATTTGAGGCATGAGCAGTTCTTC. Translating gives CASKPAYLRHEQFF.

Only a few counts were recorded for this clone. V usage is TRBV7-3 and J usage is TRBJ1-1, with D unclear. V was shortened by 5 bases and J by 0 bases, with 7 bases between the two germline ends. The germline V gene encodes CDR1 SGHTA and CDR2 FQGTGA. The CDR3 contains 13 residues. CDR3 loop: CASSEGVNTEAFF. The CDR3 coding sequence is TGTGCCAGCAGCGAGGGAGTGAACACTGAAGCTTTCTTT.

The CDR3 nucleotides are TGTGCCACCACGTTTGGTCAGGGCTCTGAAGCTTTCTTT. Translated: CATTFGQGSEAFF. The V and J genes are TRBV6-5 and TRBJ1-1; D might be TRBD1 (5 bases). Germline V gene lookup returns CDR1 MNHEY and CDR2 SVGAGI. Trimming pared 10 bases from V and 6 bases from J, leaving 18 bases between. The CDR3 is 13 amino acids.

The V call is TRBV5-5, the J call TRBJ1-4; D not resolved. Germline V gives CDR1 SGHKS, CDR2 YYEKEE (reference sequence). CDR3 length equals 16 residues. V shed 1 base and J shed 4 bases, with 14 bases lying between them. The CDR3 DNA is TGTGCCAGCAGCTTGCTTTTCACCGCGGGTAATGAAAAACTGTTTTTT. Translation gives CASSLLFTAGNEKLFF.

Only one count was recorded for this clone. This chain links TRBV30 with TRBJ2-7, with D possibly being TRBD2 (6 bases). V lost 2 bases and J lost 7, with 15 bases in between. The CDR3 totals 13 residues. Looked up from germline, CDR1 is GTSNPN and CDR2 is SVGIG (reference sequence). The CDR3 DNA follows: TGTGCCTGGAGTCTGGGACTCGTTGGGGAGCAGTACTTC. This translates into CAWSLGLVGEQYF. Filled out from reference TRBV30 and TRBJ2-7, the complete variable domain reads SQTIHQWPATLVQPVGSPLSLECTVEGTSNPNLYWYRQAAGRGLQLLFYSVGIGQISSEVPQNLSASRPQDRQFILSSKKLLLSDSGFYLCAWSLGLVGEQYFGPGTRLTVT.

This rearrangement joins TRBV7-9 to TRBJ2-1, with 12 bases matching TRBD1. The junction had 4 bases not matched to a gene; V was cut back by 5 bases and J by 5 bases. Germline V lookup: CDR1 SEHNR, CDR2 FQNEAQ (reference sequence). The CDR3 spans 15 residues. The CDR3 DNA reads as TGTGCCAGCAGCCCGGGGACAGGGGGCCACAATGAGCAGTTCTTC. It is translated as CASSPGTGGHNEQFF.

CDR3 sequence (DNA): TGTGCCAGCAGCCATCGCGGGACAGAGGCAAAAGGGGAGCTGTTTTTT. Protein sequence: CASSHRGTEAKGELFF. V is TRBV7-9 and J is TRBJ2-2, with D maybe TRBD1 (7 bases). Germline loops: CDR1 SEHNR, CDR2 FQNEAQ (reference sequence). This CDR3 has 16 amino acids. Trimming removed 5 bases at V and 8 bases at J, with 21 bases between. The full variable domain, its missing parts supplied by reference TRBV7-9 and TRBJ2-2, is DTGVSQNPRHKITKRGQNVTFRCDPISEHNRLYWYRQTLGQGPEFLTYFQNEAQLEKSRLLSDRFSAERPKGSFSTLEIQRTEQGDSAMYLCASSHRGTEAKGELFFGEGSRLTVL.

This clone has only a few counts. The chain links TRBV28 to TRBJ1-2; D remains unclear. V was shortened by 4 bases and J by 3 bases, with 9 bases between the two germline ends. Germline lookup yields CDR1 MDHEN and CDR2 SYDVKM. This CDR3 has 13 residues. The chain's CDR3 is CASSSISDYGYTF. In DNA form, the CDR3 reads TGTGCCAGCAGTTCGATCTCGGACTATGGCTACACCTTC.

V gene TRBV19 combines with J gene TRBJ1-1; D gene uncertain. The CDR3 runs to 13 residues. The V gene lost 7 bases and the J gene lost 7 bases, with 16 bases spanning the gap. Germline values: CDR1 LNHDA, CDR2 SQIVND (reference sequence). CDR3 nucleotide sequence: TGTGCCAGTACTGAGATCCCAGGAGGTGAAGCTTTCTTT. It codes for CASTEIPGGEAFF. The variable domain in full, completed from reference TRBV19 and TRBJ1-1, reads DGGITQSPKYLFRKEGQNVTLSCEQNLNHDAMYWYRQDPGQGLRLIYYSQIVNDFQKGDIAEGYSVSREKKESFPLTVTSAQKNPTAFYLCASTEIPGGEAFFGQGTRLTVV.